The next 32 T cell receptor beta chains were all read from a single sample in a study of control samples from healthy donors and cancer patients (TCRdb year 2020). Library method: the immunoSEQ multiplex PCR assay. Drawn from immuneACCESS, this table holds only the in-frame rearrangements with V and J called that TCRdb kept. Clones are partly lost; checked studies trace under half to an unresolved V gene and leave the rest unexplained. The sample table records around 140,000 clones; about 90% of these occur just once. The top ten clones comprise just over 7.5% of the sample. Sequenced material: PBMCs. The receptors were gathered from a man between 50 and 59 years old with head and neck cancer.

The chain links TRBV23-1 to TRBJ1-5; D is perhaps TRBD1 (5 bases). TRBV23-1 is designated an ORF whose function remains uncertain. The germline V and J ends were trimmed by 0 bases and 4 bases, with 19 bases remaining between them. The CDR3 spans 18 residues. The chain's CDR3 is CASSQSIRDWGLNQPQHF. CDR3 DNA: TGCGCCAGCAGTCAATCGATTAGGGACTGGGGCCTAAATCAGCCCCAGCATTTT.

The chain recombines TRBV5-4 with TRBJ1-2; maybe TRBD1 (5 bases). The germline CDR1 and CDR2 sequences are SGHNT and YYREEE (reference sequence). The CDR3 is 13 amino acids. V lost 4 bases and J lost 6, with 13 bases in between. CDR3 in amino acids: CASSARVFNGYTF. CDR3 in DNA: TGTGCCAGCAGCGCCAGGGTCTTCAATGGCTACACCTTC.

This clone was seen a single time. The chain uses TRBV6-6 and TRBJ2-1, with 7 bases matching TRBD1. V lost 4 bases and J lost 3; bases outside the gene matches: 6. The germline V gene encodes CDR1 MNHNY and CDR2 SVGAGI (reference sequence). CDR3 length equals 15 residues. The DNA for the CDR3 is TGTGCCAGCAGTTTCCGGGACAGTCTCTACAATGAGCAGTTCTTC. It encodes CASSFRDSLYNEQFF.

V and J are TRBV7-6 and TRBJ2-7; the match to TRBD2 covers 7 bases. Germline V gene lookup returns CDR1 SGHVS and CDR2 FNYEAQ. The V segment lost 2 bases and the J segment 0 bases; nucleotides outside the gene matches: 7. The CDR3 consists of 16 residues. The chain's CDR3 is CASSLKPSGNSYEQYF. The CDR3 DNA sequence: TGTGCCAGCAGCTTAAAACCCAGCGGGAACTCCTACGAGCAGTACTTC.

V usage is TRBV6-5 and J usage is TRBJ1-1; D may be TRBD1 (6 bases). CDR3 length equals 14 residues. V was shortened by 6 bases and J by 4 bases, with 15 bases between the two germline ends. CDR1 and CDR2 from the germline V gene are MNHEY and SVGAGI. In DNA form, the CDR3 reads TGTGCCAGCAGCCTCCGACAGGTCGGCACTGAAGCTTTCTTT. This gives the protein CASSLRQVGTEAFF.

V usage is TRBV27 and J usage is TRBJ1-1, with D uncertain. V was trimmed by 7 bases and J by 4 bases, leaving 19 bases between them. The germline CDR1 and CDR2 sequences are MNHEY and SMNVEV (reference sequence). The CDR3 runs to 15 residues. The CDR3 sequence is CASTPRLVAGTEAFF. DNA of the CDR3: TGTGCCAGCACCCCGAGGTTGGTAGCGGGCACTGAAGCTTTCTTT.

This chain uses TRBV14 with TRBJ1-5; a possible D gene is TRBD1 (6 bases). The ends were cut back, 0 bases at V and 0 bases at J, with 21 bases in the middle. This CDR3 is built from 20 residues. Germline-derived CDR1 and CDR2 are SGHDN and FVKESK. The CDR3 DNA reads as TGTGCCAGCAGCCAAGAAGGGGGGACGACAGAGACCTATAGCAATCAGCCCCAGCATTTT. Amino acid sequence: CASSQEGGTTETYSNQPQHF.

The chain recombines TRBV7-2 with TRBJ1-2, with no clear D. The germline V gene encodes CDR1 SGHTA and CDR2 FQGNSA. CDR3 size: 16 residues. Trimming cost V 1 base and J 2 bases, with 14 bases left between them. CDR3 protein: CASSLESGLRNYGYTF. CDR3 sequence (DNA): TGTGCCAGCAGCTTAGAATCTGGGCTTCGGAACTATGGCTACACCTTC.

This chain links TRBV5-4 with TRBJ1-2; D call uncertain. The CDR3 is made up of 13 amino acids. Trimming pared 5 bases from V and 6 bases from J, leaving 14 bases between. CDR1 and CDR2 from the germline V gene are SGHNT and YYREEE (reference sequence). The CDR3 protein is CASSGMARDGYTF. In DNA, the CDR3 is TGTGCCAGCAGTGGCATGGCGAGAGATGGCTACACCTTC.

The V and J genes are TRBV10-3 and TRBJ2-1; D unresolved. Germline V lookup: CDR1 ENHRY, CDR2 SYGVKD. This CDR3 is built from 16 residues. V shed 0 bases and J shed 6 bases, with 15 bases lying between them. The CDR3 reads CAISESFSQFLNEQFF. CDR3 nucleotides: TGTGCCATCAGTGAGTCATTCTCCCAGTTCCTCAATGAGCAGTTCTTC.

This clone was detected only a few times. The chain employs TRBV5-8 and TRBJ2-1, with D maybe TRBD1 (5 bases). Looked up from germline, CDR1 is SGHTS and CDR2 is YDEGEE. The V and J ends lost 1 base and 7 bases respectively, with 9 bases between them. This CDR3 is 13 amino acids long. Here the CDR3 DNA reads TGTGCCAGCAGCTTGCACAGGAAAAATGAGCAGTTCTTC. It specifies CASSLHRKNEQFF.

The J gene is TRBJ2-2, the V gene TRBV7-3, with TRBD1 matching over 7 bases. Unmatched junction bases numbered 10, after V lost 5 bases and J lost 7 bases. This CDR3 has 15 residues. Germline assignment: CDR1 SGHTA and CDR2 FQGTGA. This chain's CDR3 is CASSPRQGQGGELFF. The DNA for the CDR3 is TGTGCCAGCAGCCCCAGACAGGGTCAGGGCGGGGAGCTGTTTTTT.

The chain has TRBV15 and TRBJ2-3, with 9 bases aligning to TRBD2. V gave up 8 bases and J gave up 9 bases; unmatched junction bases: 15. Per the germline V gene, CDR1 is LNHNV and CDR2 is YYDKDF (reference sequence). There are 15 residues in the CDR3. As DNA, the CDR3 is TGTGCCACCGAGAGGGGTGGCGGGGGGGCTAGGACGCAGTATTTT. Translating it yields CATERGGGGARTQYF.

The chain carries TRBV13 and TRBJ2-2; TRBD2 matches 12 bases. The CDR3 is made up of 16 amino acids. Looked up from germline, CDR1 is PRHDT and CDR2 is FYEKMQ (reference sequence). V lost 5 bases to trimming and J lost 4 bases; unmatched junction nucleotides: 5. CDR3 DNA sequence: TGTGCCAGCAGCGAAACTAGCGGGAGGCCCACCGGGGAGCTGTTTTTT. Protein: CASSETSGRPTGELFF.

The V gene is TRBV7-2, the J gene TRBJ1-6; D uncertain. Trimming cost V 1 base and J 2 bases, with 9 bases left between them. Germline V gene sequence: CDR1 SGHTA, CDR2 FQGNSA. The CDR3 contains 16 residues. The CDR3 DNA reads TGTGCCAGCAGCTTAGAGACGGATCCCTATAATTCACCCCTCCACTTT. Its translation is CASSLETDPYNSPLHF.

The V gene is TRBV5-5, the J gene TRBJ2-3; D may correspond to TRBD1 or TRBD2 (6 bases each). Trimming pared 3 bases from V and 3 bases from J, leaving 23 bases between. The CDR3 consists of 18 residues. Germline CDR1 SGHKS, CDR2 YYEKEE (reference sequence). CDR3 sequence: CASSSPRESGAGTDTQYF. The CDR3 DNA sequence: TGTGCCAGCAGCTCCCCCCGGGAATCGGGGGCGGGTACAGATACGCAGTATTTT.

The CDR3 nucleotides are TGTGCCAGCTCACCAGGGACTAGCGGTCGTAATACGCAGTATTTT. Protein sequence: CASSPGTSGRNTQYF. V gene TRBV18 combines with J gene TRBJ2-3, with 11 positions matching TRBD2. Germline CDR1 reads KGHSH; CDR2 reads LQKENI. V lost 2 bases, J lost 7 bases, and 5 bases stayed unmatched. This CDR3 spans 15 amino acids.

The CDR3 protein is CASSQEGLENIQYF. The CDR3 DNA is TGCGCCAGCAGCCAAGAGGGACTAGAAAACATTCAGTACTTC. The chain carries TRBV4-1 and TRBJ2-4, with TRBD2 identical over 8 bases. After removal of 0 bases from V and 5 bases from J, the junction contained 0 bases not matched to a gene. Germline loops: CDR1 MGHRA, CDR2 YSYEKL. The CDR3 spans 14 residues.

V gene TRBV6-6 combines with J gene TRBJ2-1; 8 bases match TRBD1. Per the germline V gene, CDR1 is MNHNY and CDR2 is SVGAGI (reference sequence). Germline trimming cut 0 bases from V and 6 bases from J; bases unmatched to any gene: 4. The CDR3 contains 15 residues. The CDR3 DNA sequence: TGTGCCAGCAGTTACTCGCCGGGACAGGCCAATGAGCAGTTCTTC. Amino acid sequence: CASSYSPGQANEQFF.

This chain connects TRBV28 to TRBJ1-4; D is undetermined. Germline V gene sequence: CDR1 MDHEN, CDR2 SYDVKM. The CDR3 consists of 13 residues. V lost 7 bases to trimming and J lost 5 bases, with 11 bases between them. The chain's CDR3 is CASTVGPNEKLFF. The CDR3 bases are TGTGCCAGCACTGTCGGGCCCAATGAAAAACTGTTTTTT.

This sequence joins TRBV2 and TRBJ1-4, with D possibly being TRBD1 (6 bases). Germline V gene data show CDR1 as SNHLY and CDR2 as FYNNEI. V lost 10 bases and J 4 bases, leaving 16 bases between the germline ends. The CDR3 is made up of 14 amino acids. In nucleotides, the CDR3 is TGTGCCATCCCTCAGGGGAGTAATAATGAAAAACTGTTTTTT. This gives the protein CAIPQGSNNEKLFF.

V and J are TRBV6-5 and TRBJ2-7; D perhaps matches TRBD2 (5 bases). V lost 5 bases and J lost 0, with 11 bases in between. Looked up from germline, CDR1 is MNHEY and CDR2 is SVGAGI. The CDR3 covers 14 residues. For the CDR3, the DNA is TGTGCCAGCAGTAAGGACTTATCCTCCTACGAGCAGTACTTC. This sequence encodes CASSKDLSSYEQYF.

This clone was seen once. The chain couples TRBV7-9 to TRBJ2-1; D remains unclear. Per the germline V gene, CDR1 is SEHNR and CDR2 is FQNEAQ (reference sequence). The CDR3 has 15 residues. Trimming removed 2 bases at V and 7 bases at J, with 15 bases between. Here the CDR3 reads CASSLKTQPGNEQFF. The CDR3 DNA reads TGTGCCAGCAGCTTAAAAACCCAGCCAGGTAATGAGCAGTTCTTC.

Comments on this clone: At one of its ends the junction is not consistent with the germline gene, which may arise from a read error. Other DNA sequences in this sample translate to the same CDR3. This rearrangement joins TRBV4-2 to TRBJ2-5, with a possible D match to TRBD2 (6 bases). The CDR3 spans 18 residues. CDR1 is LGHNA, CDR2 YNFKEQ, per germline. The CDR3 is CASSQAQRAPLQEETQYF. The CDR3 DNA sequence: TGTGCCAGCAGCCAGGCCCAGCGGGCACCATTACAGGAAGAGACTCAGTACTTC.

This rearrangement joins TRBV28 to TRBJ1-2; 8 bases align to TRBD1. Germline V gene sequence: CDR1 MDHEN, CDR2 SYDVKM. The V segment lost 3 bases and the J segment 4 bases; nucleotides outside the gene matches: 7. The CDR3 sequence is 15 residues long. CDR3 protein: CASSFRDRTFYGYTF. The CDR3 nucleotides read TGTGCCAGCAGTTTTCGGGACAGGACCTTCTATGGCTACACCTTC.

The chain uses TRBV19 and TRBJ1-5; perhaps TRBD1 as D (5 bases). The germline V and J ends were trimmed by 4 bases and 1 base, with 11 bases remaining between them. The germline gives CDR1 LNHDA, CDR2 SQIVND (reference sequence). The CDR3 is 15 amino acids. CDR3 loop: CASSKGDESNQPQHF. The CDR3 DNA reads as TGTGCCAGTAGTAAAGGGGACGAAAGCAATCAGCCCCAGCATTTT.

This clone has more than one count but fewer than ten. This chain links TRBV6-4 with TRBJ2-3; TRBD2 aligns across 8 bases. The CDR3 is made up of 15 amino acids. Germline CDR1 reads MRHNA; CDR2 reads SNTAGT. The V segment lost 3 bases and the J segment 2 bases; nucleotides outside the gene matches: 4. The CDR3 region is CASSENSGDTDTQYF. The DNA for the CDR3 is TGTGCCAGCAGTGAAAATAGCGGGGACACAGATACGCAGTATTTT.

The CDR3 bases are TGTGCCAGCAGGGCCTTAACAGGGGGGGGCACTGAAGCTTTCTTT. Residues: CASRALTGGGTEAFF. The chain employs TRBV6-5 and TRBJ1-1; 8 bases are a match to TRBD1. J gave up 4 bases and V 6 bases, and 10 bases lay outside the gene matches. Germline-derived CDR1 and CDR2 are MNHEY and SVGAGI. The CDR3 is made up of 15 amino acids.

V and J are TRBV9 and TRBJ2-7; TRBD1 aligns across 9 bases. The trim removed 3 bases at V and 2 bases at J, leaving 6 bases unmatched. The CDR3 is 15 amino acids. Germline V gene data show CDR1 as SGDLS and CDR2 as YYNGEE. The CDR3 DNA reads as TGTGCCAGCAGCGCGCCGGGACAGGGAGCCTACGAGCAGTACTTC. This translates into CASSAPGQGAYEQYF.

The chain is built from TRBV18 and TRBJ2-2; D might be TRBD2 (6 bases). Germline CDR1 is KGHSH and CDR2 is LQKENI. The CDR3 sequence is 16 residues long. V lost 6 bases, J lost 6 bases, and 20 bases lay in between. The CDR3 nucleotides are TGTGCCAGCTCCCCCCCGGGGGAATCGTCTTCCGGGGAGCTGTTTTTT. Encoded protein: CASSPPGESSSGELFF.

V gene TRBV18 combines with J gene TRBJ2-3; 9 positions match TRBD2. The J segment lost 4 bases and the V segment lost 7 bases, leaving 9 bases of the junction unmatched. The germline V gene encodes CDR1 KGHSH and CDR2 LQKENI. The CDR3 has 15 residues. CDR3 DNA: TGTGCCAGCTTGTCAAGCGGGAGGATCTCAGATACGCAGTATTTT. Encoded protein: CASLSSGRISDTQYF.

J is TRBJ2-6 and V is TRBV19; 8 bases fit TRBD2. Germline V gene sequence: CDR1 LNHDA, CDR2 SQIVND (reference sequence). The CDR3 runs to 16 residues. Germline trimming cut 3 bases from V and 0 bases from J; bases unmatched to any gene: 1. The CDR3 is CASSIGTSSGANVLTF. Here the CDR3 DNA reads TGTGCCAGTAGTATTGGGACTAGCTCTGGGGCCAACGTCCTGACTTTC. Variable domain in full (rest from reference TRBV19 and TRBJ2-6): DGGITQSPKYLFRKEGQNVTLSCEQNLNHDAMYWYRQDPGQGLRLIYYSQIVNDFQKGDIAEGYSVSREKKESFPLTVTSAQKNPTAFYLCASSIGTSSGANVLTFGAGSRLTVL.